These 8 T cell receptor beta chains were all obtained from the same sample, sequenced in a study of PD-1 blockade in classical Hodgkin lymphoma. Only in-frame clones appear in the TCRdb table, and some are missing; sequencing was by immunoSEQ multiplex PCR. The sample consists of about 75,000 clones, just over 90% of them appearing once. In every patient, relapse followed autologous stem cell transplantation, while exposure to brentuximab vedotin differed. The sample was peripheral blood mononuclear cells (PBMCs), taken at baseline. The origin of the receptors is a human donor with classical Hodgkin lymphoma.

The gene calls are TRBV9 and TRBJ2-2, with D possibly being TRBD2 (6 bases). Germline V gene lookup returns CDR1 SGDLS and CDR2 YYNGEE. The CDR3 loop spans 15 amino acids. V was pared by 2 bases and J by 1 base, with 9 bases between. CDR3 in amino acids: CASSVLAENTGELFF. The CDR3 DNA follows: TGTGCCAGCAGCGTTTTAGCGGAGAACACCGGGGAGCTGTTTTTT.

The chain employs TRBV7-9 and TRBJ1-4; TRBD1 matches 9 bases. Per germline, CDR1 SEHNR and CDR2 FQNEAQ (reference sequence). The V and J ends lost 3 bases and 6 bases, in that order; junction bases with no gene match: 5. This CDR3 spans 15 amino acids. CDR3 sequence: CASSFPQGADEKLFF. CDR3 sequence (DNA): TGTGCCAGCAGCTTTCCACAGGGGGCGGATGAAAAACTGTTTTTT.

The rearrangement uses TRBV7-6 and TRBJ1-1; 7 bases fit TRBD1. V lost 3 bases and J lost 2; bases outside the gene matches: 3. CDR1 SGHVS and CDR2 FNYEAQ come from the germline V gene. The CDR3 length is 14 residues. This CDR3 is CASSLDRFNTEAFF. DNA of the CDR3: TGTGCCAGCAGCTTGGACAGGTTTAACACTGAAGCTTTCTTT.

V is TRBV6-1 and J is TRBJ1-2; no firm D call. With 7 bases removed from V and 5 bases from J, the gap between germline ends came to 14 bases. There are 13 residues in the CDR3. Per germline, CDR1 MNHNS and CDR2 SASEGT. In nucleotides, the CDR3 is TGTGCCAGCATCCGAACCGGGAGTTATGGCTACACCTTC. This translates into CASIRTGSYGYTF.

This clone was counted once. The CDR3 region is CASSYSMGNEQYF. Here the CDR3 DNA reads TGTGCCAGCAGTTACTCGATGGGGAACGAGCAGTACTTC. The rearrangement uses TRBV6-5 and TRBJ2-7; no definite D call. The CDR3 has 13 residues. CDR1 and CDR2 from the germline V gene are MNHEY and SVGAGI. Trimming cost V 0 bases and J 5 bases, with 8 bases left between them.

The genes are TRBV7-2 and TRBJ1-1; D unclear. The germline V gene has CDR1 SGHTA and CDR2 FQGNSA. The germline V and J ends were trimmed by 5 bases and 3 bases, with 10 bases remaining between them. There are 13 residues in the CDR3. CDR3 loop: CASSQPVHTEAFF. The DNA for the CDR3 is TGTGCCAGCAGCCAACCGGTGCACACTGAAGCTTTCTTT.

This sequence joins TRBV7-6 and TRBJ2-5; D is unclear. The CDR3 runs 13 residues. CDR1 SGHVS and CDR2 FNYEAQ come from the germline V gene. With 1 base removed from V and 4 bases from J, the gap between germline ends came to 7 bases. The CDR3 nucleotides are TGTGCCAGCAGCTTAGGTCTGGGAGAGACCCAGTACTTC. This encodes CASSLGLGETQYF.

The chain employs TRBV7-2 and TRBJ2-1; 8 bases map to TRBD2. CDR3 length: 14 amino acids. Germline CDR1 SGHTA, CDR2 FQGNSA. The trim removed 1 base at V and 10 bases at J, leaving 6 bases unmatched. The CDR3 DNA sequence: TGTGCCAGCAGCTTAGACGCTAGCGGGTTAGAGCAGTTCTTC. Translated: CASSLDASGLEQFF.